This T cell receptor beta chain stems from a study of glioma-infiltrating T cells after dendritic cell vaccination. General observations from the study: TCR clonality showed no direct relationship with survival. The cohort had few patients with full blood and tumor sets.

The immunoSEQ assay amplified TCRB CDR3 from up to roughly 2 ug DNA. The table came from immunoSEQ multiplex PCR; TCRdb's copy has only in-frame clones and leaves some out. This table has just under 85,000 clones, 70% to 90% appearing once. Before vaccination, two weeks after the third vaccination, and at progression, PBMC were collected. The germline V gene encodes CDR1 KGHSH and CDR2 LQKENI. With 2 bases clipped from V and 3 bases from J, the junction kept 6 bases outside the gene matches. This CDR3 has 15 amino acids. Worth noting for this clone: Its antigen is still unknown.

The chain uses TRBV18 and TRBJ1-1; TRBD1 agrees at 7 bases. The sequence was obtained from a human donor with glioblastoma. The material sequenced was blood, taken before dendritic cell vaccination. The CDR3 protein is CASSPGTVPYTEAFF. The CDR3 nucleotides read TGTGCCAGCTCACCAGGGACAGTTCCGTACACTGAAGCTTTCTTT. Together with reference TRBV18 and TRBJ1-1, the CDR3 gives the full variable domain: NAGVMQNPRHLVRRRGQEARLRCSPMKGHSHVYWYRQLPEEGLKFMVYLQKENIIDESGMPKERFSAEFPKEGPSILRIQQVVRGDSAAYFCASSPGTVPYTEAFFGQGTRLTVV.